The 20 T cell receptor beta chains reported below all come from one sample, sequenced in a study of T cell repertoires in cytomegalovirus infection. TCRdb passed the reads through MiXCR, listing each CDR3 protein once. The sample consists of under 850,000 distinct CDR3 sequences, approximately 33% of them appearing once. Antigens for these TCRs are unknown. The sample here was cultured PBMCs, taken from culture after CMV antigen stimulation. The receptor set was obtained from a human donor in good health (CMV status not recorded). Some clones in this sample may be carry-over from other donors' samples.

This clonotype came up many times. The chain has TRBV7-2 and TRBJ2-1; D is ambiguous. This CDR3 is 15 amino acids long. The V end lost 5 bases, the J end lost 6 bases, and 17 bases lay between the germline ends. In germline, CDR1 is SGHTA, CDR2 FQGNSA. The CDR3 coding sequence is TGTGCCAGCAGCCCTCCTCAATGGCGGCGCAATGAGCAGTTCTTC. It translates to CASSPPQWRRNEQFF. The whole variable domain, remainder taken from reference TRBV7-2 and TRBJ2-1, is GAGVSQSPSNKVTEKGKDVELRCDPISGHTALYWYRQSLGQGLEFLIYFQGNSAPDKSGLPSDRFSAERTGGSVSTLTIQRTQQEDSAVYLCASSPPQWRRNEQFFGPGTRLTVL.

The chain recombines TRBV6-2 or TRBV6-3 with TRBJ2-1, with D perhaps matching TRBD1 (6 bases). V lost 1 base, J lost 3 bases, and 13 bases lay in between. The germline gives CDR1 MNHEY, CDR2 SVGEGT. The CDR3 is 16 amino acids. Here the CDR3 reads CASSYFGTTDYNEQFF. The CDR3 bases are TGTGCCAGCAGTTACTTCGGGACAACGGACTACAATGAGCAGTTCTTC.

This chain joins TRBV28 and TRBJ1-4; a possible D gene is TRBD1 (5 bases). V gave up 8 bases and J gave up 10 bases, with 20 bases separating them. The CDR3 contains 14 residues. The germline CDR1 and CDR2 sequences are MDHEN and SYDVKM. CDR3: CASRSGARYGKLFF. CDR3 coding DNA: TGTGCCAGCCGCTCCGGGGCCCGCTATGGAAAACTGTTTTTT.

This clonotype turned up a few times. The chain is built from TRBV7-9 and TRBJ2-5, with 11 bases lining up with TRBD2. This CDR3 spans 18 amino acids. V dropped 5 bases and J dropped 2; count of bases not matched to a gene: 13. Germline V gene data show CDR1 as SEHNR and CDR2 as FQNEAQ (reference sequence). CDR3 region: CASSLIAGGQDQQETQYF. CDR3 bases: TGTGCCAGCAGCCTAATAGCGGGGGGGCAAGACCAACAAGAGACCCAGTACTTC.

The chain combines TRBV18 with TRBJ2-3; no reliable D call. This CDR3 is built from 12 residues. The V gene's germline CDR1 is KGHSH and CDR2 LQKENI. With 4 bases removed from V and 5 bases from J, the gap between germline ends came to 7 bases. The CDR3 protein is CASSQTEDTQYF. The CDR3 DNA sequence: TGTGCCAGCTCACAGACGGAAGATACGCAGTATTTT.

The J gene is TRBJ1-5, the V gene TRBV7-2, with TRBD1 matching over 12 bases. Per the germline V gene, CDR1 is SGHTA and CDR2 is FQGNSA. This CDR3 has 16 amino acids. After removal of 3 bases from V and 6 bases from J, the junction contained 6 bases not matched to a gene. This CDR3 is CASSFLGQGAFQPQHF. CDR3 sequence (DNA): TGTGCCAGCAGCTTTTTGGGACAGGGGGCTTTTCAGCCCCAGCATTTT.

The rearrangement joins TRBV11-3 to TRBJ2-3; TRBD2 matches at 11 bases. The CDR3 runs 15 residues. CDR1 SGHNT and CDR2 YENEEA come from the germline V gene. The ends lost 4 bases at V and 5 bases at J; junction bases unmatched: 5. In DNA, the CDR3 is TGTGCCAGCAGCTCGGGACTAGCGGCCGGAGATACGCAGTATTTT. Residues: CASSSGLAAGDTQYF.

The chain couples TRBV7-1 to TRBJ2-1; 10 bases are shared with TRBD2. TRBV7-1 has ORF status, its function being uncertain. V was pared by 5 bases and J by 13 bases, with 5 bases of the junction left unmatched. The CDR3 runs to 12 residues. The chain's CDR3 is CASSDRTSGQFF. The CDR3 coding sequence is TGTGCCAGCAGCGATCGGACTAGCGGCCAGTTCTTC.

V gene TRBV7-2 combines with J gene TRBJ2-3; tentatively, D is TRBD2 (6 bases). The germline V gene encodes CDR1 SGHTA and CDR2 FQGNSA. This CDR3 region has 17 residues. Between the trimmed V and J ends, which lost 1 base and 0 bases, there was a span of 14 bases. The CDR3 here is CASSLGLSGESTDTQYF. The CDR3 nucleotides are TGTGCCAGCAGCTTAGGTCTTAGCGGAGAAAGCACAGATACGCAGTATTTT. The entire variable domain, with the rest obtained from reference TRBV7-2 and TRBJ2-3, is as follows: GAGVSQSPSNKVTEKGKDVELRCDPISGHTALYWYRQSLGQGLEFLIYFQGNSAPDKSGLPSDRFSAERTGGSVSTLTIQRTQQEDSAVYLCASSLGLSGESTDTQYFGPGTRLTVL.

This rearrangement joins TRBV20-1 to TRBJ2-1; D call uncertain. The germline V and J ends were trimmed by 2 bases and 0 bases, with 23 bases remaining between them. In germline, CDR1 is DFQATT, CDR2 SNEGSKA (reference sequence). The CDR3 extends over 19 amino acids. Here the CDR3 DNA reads TGCAGTGCTAGATCCCCTCCTTATTGGAGTGTGAGCTCCTACAATGAGCAGTTCTTC. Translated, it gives CSARSPPYWSVSSYNEQFF.

The CDR3 loop reads CASSQNTGLAAYNEQFF. The CDR3 DNA reads TGTGCCAGCAGCCAAAACACAGGACTAGCTGCCTACAATGAGCAGTTCTTC. V and J are TRBV3-1 and TRBJ2-1; 8 positions match TRBD2. After removal of 2 bases from V and 2 bases from J, the junction contained 8 bases not matched to a gene. Germline V gives CDR1 LGHDT, CDR2 YNNKEL (reference sequence). The CDR3 runs to 17 residues.

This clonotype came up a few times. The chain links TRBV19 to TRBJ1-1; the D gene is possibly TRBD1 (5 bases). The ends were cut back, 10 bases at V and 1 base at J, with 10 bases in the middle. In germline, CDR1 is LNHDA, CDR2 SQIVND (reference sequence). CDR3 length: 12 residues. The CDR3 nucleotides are TGTGCCATATTTAGGGGGAACACTGAAGCTTTCTTT. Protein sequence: CAIFRGNTEAFF. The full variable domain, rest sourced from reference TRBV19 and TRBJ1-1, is DGGITQSPKYLFRKEGQNVTLSCEQNLNHDAMYWYRQDPGQGLRLIYYSQIVNDFQKGDIAEGYSVSREKKESFPLTVTSAQKNPTAFYLCAIFRGNTEAFFGQGTRLTVV.

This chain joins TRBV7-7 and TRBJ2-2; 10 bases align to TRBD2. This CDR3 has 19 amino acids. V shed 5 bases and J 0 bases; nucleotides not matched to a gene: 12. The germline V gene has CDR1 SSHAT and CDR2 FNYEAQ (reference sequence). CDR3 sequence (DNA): TGTGCCAGCAGCCCGTTGTATGGGACTAGCGCATCGAACACCGGGGAGCTGTTTTTT. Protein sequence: CASSPLYGTSASNTGELFF.

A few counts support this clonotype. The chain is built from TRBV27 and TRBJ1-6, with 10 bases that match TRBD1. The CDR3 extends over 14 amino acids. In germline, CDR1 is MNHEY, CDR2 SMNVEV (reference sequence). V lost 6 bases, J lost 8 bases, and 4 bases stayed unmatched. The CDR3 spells CASRPTGGDSPLHF. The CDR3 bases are TGTGCCAGCAGGCCGACAGGGGGCGATTCACCCCTCCACTTT.

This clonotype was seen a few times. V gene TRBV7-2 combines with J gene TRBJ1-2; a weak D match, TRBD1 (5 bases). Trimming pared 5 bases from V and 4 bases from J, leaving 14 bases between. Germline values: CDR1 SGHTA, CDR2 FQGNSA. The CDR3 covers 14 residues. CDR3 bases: TGTGCCAGCAGCGCAAGAGACAGTAGCTATGGCTACACCTTC. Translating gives CASSARDSSYGYTF.

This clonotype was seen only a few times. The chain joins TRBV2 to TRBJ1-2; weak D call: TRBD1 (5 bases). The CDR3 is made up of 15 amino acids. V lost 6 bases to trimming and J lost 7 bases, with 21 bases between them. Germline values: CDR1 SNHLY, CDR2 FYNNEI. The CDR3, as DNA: TGTGCCAGCAGCCGAACGGGGACCCCTCTGAGTGGCTACACCTTC. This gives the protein CASSRTGTPLSGYTF.

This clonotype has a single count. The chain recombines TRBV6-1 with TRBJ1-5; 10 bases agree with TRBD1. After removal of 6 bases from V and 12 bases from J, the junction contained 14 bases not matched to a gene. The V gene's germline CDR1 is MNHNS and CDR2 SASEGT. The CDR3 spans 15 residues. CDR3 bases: TGTGCCAGCAGCGTAGGGGGGACAGGGGCTCCGTTCCAGCATTTT. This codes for CASSVGGTGAPFQHF.

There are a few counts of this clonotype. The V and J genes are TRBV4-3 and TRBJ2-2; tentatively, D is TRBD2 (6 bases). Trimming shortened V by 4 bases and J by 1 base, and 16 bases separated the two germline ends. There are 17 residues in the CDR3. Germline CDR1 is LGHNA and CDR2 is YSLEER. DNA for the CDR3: TGCGCCAGCAGCCCACGGGGGAGGCGGTGGAACACCGGGGAGCTGTTTTTT. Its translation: CASSPRGRRWNTGELFF.

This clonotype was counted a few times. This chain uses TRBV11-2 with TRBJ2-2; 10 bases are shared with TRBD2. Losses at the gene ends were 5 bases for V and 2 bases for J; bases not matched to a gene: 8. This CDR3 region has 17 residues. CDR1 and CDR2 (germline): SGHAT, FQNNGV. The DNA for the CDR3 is TGTGCCAGCAGCCCCACTAGCGGGATAGCTAACACCGGGGAGCTGTTTTTT. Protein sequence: CASSPTSGIANTGELFF.

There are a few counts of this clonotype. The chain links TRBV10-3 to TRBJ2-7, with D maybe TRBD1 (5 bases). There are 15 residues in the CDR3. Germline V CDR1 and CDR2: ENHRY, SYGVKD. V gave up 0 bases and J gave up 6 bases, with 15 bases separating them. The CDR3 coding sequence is TGTGCCATCAGTGAGTCCATCGTTGGCAGGGCCGAGCAGTACTTC. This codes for CAISESIVGRAEQYF.